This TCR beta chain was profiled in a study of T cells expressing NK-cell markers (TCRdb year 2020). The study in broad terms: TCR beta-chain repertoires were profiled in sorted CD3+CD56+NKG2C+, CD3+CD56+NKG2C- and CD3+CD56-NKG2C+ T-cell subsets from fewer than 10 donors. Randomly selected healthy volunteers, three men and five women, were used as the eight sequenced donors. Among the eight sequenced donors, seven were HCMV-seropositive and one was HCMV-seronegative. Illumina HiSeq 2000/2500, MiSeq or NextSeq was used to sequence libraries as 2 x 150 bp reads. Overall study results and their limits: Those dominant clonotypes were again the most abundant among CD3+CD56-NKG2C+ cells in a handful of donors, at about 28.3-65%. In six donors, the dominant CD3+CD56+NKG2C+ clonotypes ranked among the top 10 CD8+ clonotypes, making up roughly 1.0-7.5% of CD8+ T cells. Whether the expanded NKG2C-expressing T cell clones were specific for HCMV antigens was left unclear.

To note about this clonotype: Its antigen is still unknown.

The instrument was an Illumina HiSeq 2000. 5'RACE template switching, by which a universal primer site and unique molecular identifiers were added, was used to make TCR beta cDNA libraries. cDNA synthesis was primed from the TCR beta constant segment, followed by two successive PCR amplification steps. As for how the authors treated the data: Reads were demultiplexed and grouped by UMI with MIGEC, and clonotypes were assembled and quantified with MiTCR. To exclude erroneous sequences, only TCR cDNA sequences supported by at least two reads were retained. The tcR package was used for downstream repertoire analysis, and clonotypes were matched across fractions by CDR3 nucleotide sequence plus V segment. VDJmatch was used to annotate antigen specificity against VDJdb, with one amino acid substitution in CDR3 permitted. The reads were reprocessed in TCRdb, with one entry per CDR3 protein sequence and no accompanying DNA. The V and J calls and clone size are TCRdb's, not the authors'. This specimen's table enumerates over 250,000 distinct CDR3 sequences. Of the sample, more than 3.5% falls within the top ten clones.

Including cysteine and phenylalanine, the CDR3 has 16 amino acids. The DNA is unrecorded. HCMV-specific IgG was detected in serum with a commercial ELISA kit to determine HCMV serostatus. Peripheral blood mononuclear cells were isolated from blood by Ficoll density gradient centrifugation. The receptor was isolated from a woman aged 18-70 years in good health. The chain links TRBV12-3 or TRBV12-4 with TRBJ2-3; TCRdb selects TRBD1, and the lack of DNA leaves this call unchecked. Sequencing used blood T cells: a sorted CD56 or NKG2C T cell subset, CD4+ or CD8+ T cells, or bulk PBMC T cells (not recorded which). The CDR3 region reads CASSFYGRTLTDTQYF.